The 25 T cell receptor beta chains reported below all come from one sample, sequenced in a study of blood T cell repertoires in COVID-19. The data were produced by immunoSEQ multiplex PCR, yet TCRdb's version contains in-frame clones alone and is incomplete. The sample holds 250,000 to 300,000 clones; 85% to 90% are singletons and the top ten take around 4.6%. Specimen: peripheral blood. All receptors derive from a woman aged 40 to 49 who had recovered from COVID-19.

This chain links TRBV18 with TRBJ2-1; D ambiguous. Trimming took 2 bases from V and 6 from J, leaving 5 bases between them. Germline CDR1 reads KGHSH; CDR2 reads LQKENI. The CDR3 is 12 residues long. CDR3 DNA: TGTGCCAGCTCACCATTGAGCAATGAGCAGTTCTTC. It codes for CASSPLSNEQFF.

This clone was counted a single time. The chain carries TRBV7-8 and TRBJ2-3, with D tentatively TRBD1 (5 bases). Germline-derived CDR1 and CDR2 are SGHVS and FQNEAQ. V shed 3 bases and J shed 6 bases, with 7 bases lying between them. This CDR3 comprises 12 residues. CDR3 nucleotides: TGTGCCAGCAGCTTCAAGGGGGATACGCAGTATTTT. Encoded protein: CASSFKGDTQYF.

This chain uses TRBV19 with TRBJ1-2, with 11 bases that match TRBD1. The CDR3 extends over 18 amino acids. Germline lookup yields CDR1 LNHDA and CDR2 SQIVND (reference sequence). The V gene end was trimmed by 7 bases and the J gene end by 6 bases; junction bases not matched to a gene: 19. CDR3 sequence reads: CASTRRRTGGSRLDGYTF. The CDR3 DNA is TGTGCCAGTACGAGACGTAGGACAGGGGGCTCGAGGCTAGATGGCTACACCTTC.

The chain links TRBV7-9 to TRBJ2-5, with 7 bases fitting TRBD1. Germline V gives CDR1 SEHNR, CDR2 FQNEAQ (reference sequence). The CDR3 is 14 residues long. The junction had 4 bases not matched to a gene; V was cut back by 4 bases and J by 2 bases. CDR3 DNA sequence: TGTGCCAGCAGCTGGGGGACAGCTCAAGAGACCCAGTACTTC. This encodes CASSWGTAQETQYF. Looking up the rest from reference TRBV7-9 and TRBJ2-5 gives the full variable domain: DTGVSQNPRHKITKRGQNVTFRCDPISEHNRLYWYRQTLGQGPEFLTYFQNEAQLEKSRLLSDRFSAERPKGSFSTLEIQRTEQGDSAMYLCASSWGTAQETQYFGPGTRLLVL.

A few counts support this clone. The genes are TRBV12-3 or TRBV12-4 and TRBJ1-5; D is unclear. The CDR3 covers 13 residues. Trimming took off 3 bases at V and 4 bases at J, with 7 bases between the two ends. The CDR3 DNA is TGTGCCAGCAGTTTTTACGGGAATCAGCCCCAGCATTTT. This sequence encodes CASSFYGNQPQHF.

The J gene is TRBJ2-2, the V gene TRBV7-6, with D perhaps matching TRBD1 (5 bases). This CDR3 has 15 residues. Trimming took off 0 bases at V and 5 bases at J, with 10 bases between the two ends. CDR1 SGHVS and CDR2 FNYEAQ come from the germline V gene. CDR3 protein: CASSLAVGDTGELFF. The CDR3 DNA reads TGTGCCAGCAGCTTAGCGGTAGGGGATACCGGGGAGCTGTTTTTT.

This chain links TRBV21-1 with TRBJ1-2; TRBD1, as called in the table, went unchecked against the DNA. TRBV21-1 is described as a pseudogene. This CDR3 comprises 15 residues. Written as DNA, the CDR3 is TGTGCCAGCAGCAAAGCCGGGACAGCTAGATATGGCTACACCTTC. Translated: CASSKAGTARYGYTF.

This clone has more than one count but fewer than ten. V usage is TRBV28 and J usage is TRBJ1-1; 9 bases are a match to TRBD1. CDR1 is MDHEN and CDR2 is SYDVKM in the germline V gene. J gave up 1 base and V 6 bases, and 3 bases lay outside the gene matches. The CDR3 covers 14 residues. The CDR3 here is CASRTGQGNTEAFF. CDR3 coding DNA: TGTGCCAGCAGGACGGGACAGGGGAACACTGAAGCTTTCTTT. Full variable domain (rest looked up from reference TRBV28 and TRBJ1-1): DVKVTQSSRYLVKRTGEKVFLECVQDMDHENMFWYRQDPGLGLRLIYFSYDVKMKEKGDIPEGYSVSREKKERFSLILESASTNQTSMYLCASRTGQGNTEAFFGQGTRLTVV.

This chain joins TRBV6-4 and TRBJ2-1, with 10 bases fitting TRBD1. The CDR3 spans 15 residues. V lost 8 bases and J lost 5; bases outside the gene matches: 9. Germline CDR1 reads MRHNA; CDR2 reads SNTAGT. The CDR3 loop is CASSASGTGDNEQFF. The CDR3 coding sequence is TGTGCCAGCTCAGCGTCCGGGACAGGGGACAATGAGCAGTTCTTC.

CDR3 sequence reads: CASSLQGQGALGSPLHF. The CDR3 DNA reads TGTGCCAGCAGCTTACAGGGACAGGGGGCCCTTGGTTCACCCCTCCACTTT. The chain recombines TRBV7-2 with TRBJ1-6; 12 nucleotides match TRBD1. Germline assignment: CDR1 SGHTA and CDR2 FQGNSA. V dropped 2 bases and J dropped 9; count of bases not matched to a gene: 8. The CDR3 covers 17 residues.

The CDR3 sequence is CASSQSGYRLAGADTQYF. The CDR3 DNA follows: TGCGCCAGCAGCCAAAGTGGCTATCGACTAGCGGGAGCAGATACGCAGTATTTT. J is TRBJ2-3 and V is TRBV4-1, with 12 bases identical to TRBD2. Losses at the gene ends were 2 bases for V and 4 bases for J; bases not matched to a gene: 10. CDR1 is MGHRA, CDR2 YSYEKL, per germline. The length of the CDR3 is 18 residues.

A few counts support this clone. The rearrangement links TRBV28 to TRBJ1-6, with 10 bases fitting TRBD1. J gave up 10 bases and V 8 bases, and 8 bases lay outside the gene matches. CDR1 is MDHEN and CDR2 is SYDVKM in the germline V gene. CDR3 length: 14 amino acids. The CDR3 sequence: CASATGTGVSPLHF. The CDR3 nucleotides are TGTGCCAGCGCTACTGGGACAGGGGTATCACCCCTCCACTTT.

V and J are TRBV12-3 or TRBV12-4 and TRBJ2-3; a possible D gene is TRBD2 (5 bases). Trimming took 6 bases from V and 10 from J, leaving 11 bases between them. This CDR3 spans 11 amino acids. The CDR3, as DNA: TGTGCCAGCAGGATCATGGGAGCGCAGTATTTT. As protein: CASRIMGAQYF.

This clone was picked up a small number of times. The CDR3 spells CASAPQGNTEAFF. The DNA of the CDR3 is TGTGCTAGTGCCCCCCAGGGGAACACTGAAGCTTTCTTT. This chain connects TRBV12-5 to TRBJ1-1; tentatively, D is TRBD1 (5 bases). This CDR3 is 13 amino acids long. V was cut by 7 bases and J by 1 base, with 10 bases left in between. The germline V gene has CDR1 LGHNT and CDR2 FRNRAP. The full variable domain, in which reference TRBV12-5 and TRBJ1-1 provide the parts outside the CDR3, is DARVTQTPRHKVTEMGQEVTMRCQPILGHNTVFWYRQTMMQGLELLAYFRNRAPLDDSGMPKDRFSAEMPDATLATLKIQPSEPRDSAVYFCASAPQGNTEAFFGQGTRLTVV.

This clone was seen only once. This chain uses TRBV10-1 with TRBJ2-2, with D uncertain. The germline V gene encodes CDR1 WNHNN and CDR2 SYGVQD (reference sequence). The germline V and J ends were trimmed by 2 bases and 1 base, with 11 bases remaining between them. This CDR3 is 16 amino acids long. CDR3 sequence reads: CASSEMGLLNTGELFF. The CDR3 DNA follows: TGCGCCAGCAGTGAGATGGGCCTTTTGAACACCGGGGAGCTGTTTTTT.

V usage is TRBV5-1 and J usage is TRBJ1-4; a possible D gene is TRBD1 (6 bases). Germline V gene data show CDR1 as SGHRS and CDR2 as YFSETQ. The CDR3 totals 15 residues. V was shortened by 4 bases and J by 3 bases, with 13 bases between the two germline ends. Here the CDR3 reads CASSLYSGANEKLFF. The CDR3, as DNA: TGCGCCAGCAGCCTATACTCAGGGGCTAATGAAAAACTGTTTTTT.

V usage is TRBV20-1 and J usage is TRBJ1-1; D is uncertain. V was pared by 5 bases and J by 6 bases, with 10 bases between. The CDR3 extends over 11 amino acids. Germline CDR1 reads DFQATT; CDR2 reads SNEGSKA (reference sequence). In DNA, the CDR3 is TGCAGTGCTCCCCGCCCGGCTGAAGCTTTCTTT. Its translation is CSAPRPAEAFF.

The chain recombines TRBV6-5 with TRBJ2-3; D possibly corresponds to TRBD2 (6 bases). The V end lost 6 bases, the J end lost 4 bases, and 14 bases lay between the germline ends. The CDR3 length is 14 residues. Germline V gene lookup returns CDR1 MNHEY and CDR2 SVGAGI. In DNA form, the CDR3 reads TGTGCCAGCAGCTGGGGGGTAGGGTCAGATACGCAGTATTTT. Amino acids: CASSWGVGSDTQYF.

This chain uses TRBV7-2 with TRBJ1-2; the D gene is possibly TRBD1 (5 bases). Germline V gives CDR1 SGHTA, CDR2 FQGNSA. This CDR3 region has 14 residues. V lost 5 bases and J lost 2, with 12 bases in between. CDR3 amino acids: CASSPGGPNYGYTF. The CDR3 bases are TGTGCCAGCAGCCCGGGGGGTCCAAACTATGGCTACACCTTC.

The CDR3 here is CASSLGPGDRETQYF. As DNA, the CDR3 is TGCGCCAGCAGCTTGGGACCGGGAGATAGGGAGACCCAGTACTTC. The rearrangement uses TRBV5-1 and TRBJ2-5, with TRBD2 as a possible D gene (6 bases). The CDR3 sequence is 15 residues long. V was shortened by 0 bases and J by 5 bases, with 14 bases between the two germline ends. CDR1 SGHRS and CDR2 YFSETQ come from the germline V gene. The full variable domain, its missing parts supplied by reference TRBV5-1 and TRBJ2-5, is KAGVTQTPRYLIKTRGQQVTLSCSPISGHRSVSWYQQTPGQGLQFLFEYFSETQRNKGNFPGRFSGRQFSNSRSEMNVSTLELGDSALYLCASSLGPGDRETQYFGPGTRLLVL.

This clone was seen a single time. V is TRBV11-2 and J is TRBJ2-5; 11 bases agree with TRBD2. CDR1 is SGHAT and CDR2 is FQNNGV in the germline V gene. The junction had 8 bases not matched to a gene; V was cut back by 6 bases and J by 5 bases. This CDR3 region has 15 residues. As DNA, the CDR3 is TGTGCCAGCAGACCTCTAGCGGGAGGTTCCGAGACCCAGTACTTC. It yields the protein CASRPLAGGSETQYF.

J is TRBJ1-1 and V is TRBV30; 7 bases are a match to TRBD1. The germline gives CDR1 GTSNPN, CDR2 SVGIG (reference sequence). V lost 0 bases, J lost 3 bases, and 7 bases stayed unmatched. This CDR3 has 15 residues. CDR3 sequence: CAWSVPGRGDTEAFF. CDR3 nucleotide sequence: TGTGCCTGGAGTGTACCTGGCAGGGGGGACACTGAAGCTTTCTTT.

V usage is TRBV5-1 and J usage is TRBJ1-2; 9 bases line up with TRBD1. This CDR3 comprises 15 residues. Losses at the gene ends were 0 bases for V and 8 bases for J; bases not matched to a gene: 8. The V gene's germline CDR1 is SGHRS and CDR2 YFSETQ. DNA for the CDR3: TGCGCCAGCAGCTTGGACAGGGGGCCCGCGGGAGGCTACACCTTC. Its translation: CASSLDRGPAGGYTF.

The chain is built from TRBV6-5 and TRBJ1-6; TRBD1 is a possible D gene (6 bases). The CDR3 contains 13 residues. Trimming took off 8 bases at V and 5 bases at J, with 10 bases between the two ends. Germline V gives CDR1 MNHEY, CDR2 SVGAGI. The chain's CDR3 is CASLQGNNSPLHF. CDR3 sequence (DNA): TGTGCCAGCCTACAGGGAAATAATTCACCCCTCCACTTT.

Turning to this clone: Other DNA variants within this sample encode the same CDR3. The chain is built from TRBV19 and TRBJ1-5; 12 bases match TRBD1. The CDR3 consists of 14 residues. Trimming removed 6 bases from V and 6 bases from J; junction bases left unmatched: 3. Germline V gene sequence: CDR1 LNHDA, CDR2 SQIVND (reference sequence). The CDR3 DNA is TGTGCCAGTAGCGGGACAGGGGGCGGTCAGCCCCAGCATTTT. It yields the protein CASSGTGGGQPQHF.